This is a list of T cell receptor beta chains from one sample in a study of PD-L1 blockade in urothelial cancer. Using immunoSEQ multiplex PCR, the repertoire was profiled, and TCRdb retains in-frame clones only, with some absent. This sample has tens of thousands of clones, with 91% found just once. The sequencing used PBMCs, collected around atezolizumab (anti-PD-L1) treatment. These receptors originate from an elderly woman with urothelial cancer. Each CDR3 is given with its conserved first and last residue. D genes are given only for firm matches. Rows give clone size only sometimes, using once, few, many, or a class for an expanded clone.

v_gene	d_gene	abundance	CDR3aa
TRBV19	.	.	CASSTWDTTSYEQYF
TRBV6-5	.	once	CASSYGGDYGYTF
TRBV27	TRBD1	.	CASSLRQGQVYF
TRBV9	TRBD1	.	CASSDRGHSRGNTEAFF
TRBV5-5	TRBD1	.	CASSLGQGAYEQYF
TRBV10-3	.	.	CAISDRDTSTDTQYF
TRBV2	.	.	CASQVKGGDTEAFF
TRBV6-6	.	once	CASSYLELNEQFF
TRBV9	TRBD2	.	CASSVGLAGGPWRETQYF
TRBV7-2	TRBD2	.	CASSITGGGYNEQFF
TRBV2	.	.	CASRGAFGDSPLHF
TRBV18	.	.	CASSPPPTTNEKLFF
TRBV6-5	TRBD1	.	CASSYQTGPPHYEQYF
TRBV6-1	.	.	CASRLTGTQYF
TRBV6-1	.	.	CASSEMTVSTDTQYF
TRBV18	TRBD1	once	CASSPRQGAMNTEAFF
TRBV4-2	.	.	CASSQDRGWAYEQYF
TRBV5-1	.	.	CASSFLRDGWLDEQFF
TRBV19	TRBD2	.	CASSRTGGPGNEQFF
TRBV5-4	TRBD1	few	CASSSRDRNSYEQYF
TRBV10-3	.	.	CAIMTGQSNEQFF
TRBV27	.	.	CASSPRRHGNTGELFF
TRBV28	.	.	CASTRTVNYGYTF
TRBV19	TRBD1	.	CASSLGRDRVVRNTGELFF
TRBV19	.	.	CASTQQTPATNEKLFF
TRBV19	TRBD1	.	CASSRQGYEQYF
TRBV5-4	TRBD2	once	CASSPSGGGVSYEQYF
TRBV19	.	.	CASSIQSVEAVAFF
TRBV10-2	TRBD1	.	CASRLDRGLLGTNEKLFF
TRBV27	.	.	CASSSSTGGYGYTF
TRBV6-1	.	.	CASSATRGGEKLFF
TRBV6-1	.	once	CASRRRGFAYEQYF
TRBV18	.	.	CASSRTGTRDLYGYTF
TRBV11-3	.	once	CASSLEAAGGEQFF
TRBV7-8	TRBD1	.	CASSLGGQAFNQPQHF
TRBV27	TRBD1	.	CASRTSRGLGNTIYF
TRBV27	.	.	CASSPARTGEQYF
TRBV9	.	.	CASSVGAEEGAKNIQYF
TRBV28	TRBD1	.	CASTSPGQGHEKLFF
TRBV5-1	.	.	CASSLQTPTVDTQYF
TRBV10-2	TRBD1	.	CASSKVGNRGRTGELFF
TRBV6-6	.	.	CASRGRGTGELFF
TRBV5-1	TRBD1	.	CASSQRQGADTQYF
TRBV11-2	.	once	CASTPQRVIGNTIYF
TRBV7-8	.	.	CASSLVTFASTDTQYF
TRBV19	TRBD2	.	CASQAQGLAGMNEQFF
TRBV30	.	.	CAWSQGLPYGYTF
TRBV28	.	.	CASGSGNQPQHF
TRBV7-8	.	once	CASSLAGLLETQYF
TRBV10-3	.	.	CAISVEGLITDTQYF
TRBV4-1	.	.	CASSQQGTSEQYF
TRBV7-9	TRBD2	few	CASSPSGSYIQYF
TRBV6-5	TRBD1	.	CASSSTGGNGQPQHF
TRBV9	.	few	CASSVERGSAFF
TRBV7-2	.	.	CASSLEGRGSKSYNEQFF
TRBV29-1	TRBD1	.	CSVEAKDRGTDTQYF